The rows below give T cell receptor beta chains drawn from one sample of a study of T cell responses to AZD1222 COVID-19 vaccine. Clones were sequenced by immunoSEQ multiplex PCR, and TCRdb holds only the in-frame ones, with some missing. The sample shows more than 75,000 clones, under 95% of them seen only once. The specimen was peripheral blood, collected on day 0 of AZD1222 vaccination. The receptors shown here come from an adult in good health. The CDR3 runs from the conserved cysteine through the conserved F or W. The order of the fields is clone size, V gene, J gene, D gene, CDR3 protein, CDR3 DNA. D genes are given only for firm matches. Not all rows give a size; the values are once, few, many and, for expanded clones, a class.

>NA|TRBV6-5|TRBJ1-4|NA
CASRKWTDQGEKLFF
TGTGCCAGCAGGAAATGGACGGATCAGGGGGAAAAACTGTTTTTT
>NA|TRBV2|TRBJ2-5|TRBD2
CASRLAGWETQYF
TGTGCCAGCAGGTTAGCGGGTTGGGAGACCCAGTACTTC
>NA|TRBV2|TRBJ1-5|TRBD1
CASSTGEIQPQHF
TGTGCCAGCAGTACAGGGGAGATACAGCCCCAGCATTTT
>NA|TRBV5-4|TRBJ2-3|NA
CASSSVLASMADTQYF
TGTGCCAGCAGTTCCGTTTTAGCTTCTATGGCAGATACGCAGTATTTT
>NA|TRBV11-3|TRBJ2-7|NA
CASSRDTLYEQYF
TGTGCCAGCAGCCGGGACACCCTCTACGAGCAGTACTTC
>NA|TRBV18|TRBJ1-5|NA
CASSPTGRIWSNQPQHF
TGTGCCAGCTCACCCACAGGGCGGATTTGGAGCAATCAGCCCCAGCATTTT
>NA|TRBV20-1|TRBJ1-4|NA
CSASEGSGEKLFF
TGCAGTGCTAGTGAGGGCTCGGGCGAAAAACTGTTTTTT
>few|TRBV19|TRBJ1-3|NA
CASSIGGSAGNTIYF
TGTGCCAGTAGTATCGGGGGCTCGGCTGGAAACACCATATATTTT
>NA|TRBV2|TRBJ2-7|NA
CATRDRIYEQYF
TGTGCCACTAGAGACCGGATCTACGAGCAGTACTTC
>NA|TRBV5-6|TRBJ1-1|NA
CASSLAGPGGAFF
TGTGCCAGCAGCTTGGCCGGACCGGGTGGGGCTTTCTTT
>once|TRBV6-5|TRBJ2-7|TRBD1
CASRAGTGGYEQYF
TGTGCCAGCCGGGCCGGGACAGGGGGCTACGAGCAGTACTTC
>NA|TRBV28|TRBJ1-1|NA
CASSLLAGEAFF
TGTGCCAGCAGTTTATTGGCGGGTGAAGCTTTCTTT
>NA|TRBV28|TRBJ1-1|TRBD1
CASSPGTGLEAFF
TGTGCCAGCAGTCCCGGGACAGGGCTTGAAGCTTTCTTT
>NA|TRBV5-1|TRBJ1-1|NA
CASSPTGNTEAFF
TGCGCCAGCAGCCCGACAGGGAACACTGAAGCTTTCTTT
>NA|TRBV24-1|TRBJ2-1|TRBD2
CATSDPTSGSHEQFF
TGTGCCACCAGTGACCCAACTAGCGGGAGCCATGAGCAGTTCTTC
>NA|TRBV2|TRBJ2-7|NA
CASRDVPASYEQYF
TGTGCCAGCAGGGACGTCCCCGCGTCTTACGAGCAGTACTTC
>NA|TRBV2|TRBJ2-5|TRBD1
CASSPGQGAWETQYF
TGTGCCAGCAGTCCTGGACAGGGGGCATGGGAGACCCAGTACTTC
>NA|TRBV24-1|TRBJ2-6|NA
CATSEAGANVLTF
TGTGCTACAAGCGAGGCTGGGGCCAACGTCCTGACTTTC
>NA|TRBV7-8|TRBJ2-2|TRBD2
CASSLAGGHTGELFF
TGTGCCAGCAGCTTAGCGGGAGGGCACACCGGGGAGCTGTTTTTT
>NA|TRBV2|TRBJ1-5|NA
CASSEVTVSNQPQHF
TGTGCCAGCAGTGAAGTGACAGTTAGCAATCAGCCCCAGCATTTT
>NA|TRBV5-1|TRBJ2-7|NA
CASSWDFYEQYF
TGCGCCAGCAGTTGGGATTTCTACGAGCAGTACTTC
>NA|TRBV6-2/TRBV6-3|TRBJ2-7|NA
CASSDRGEQYF
TGTGCCAGCAGTGACCGGGGTGAGCAGTACTTC
>NA|TRBV2|TRBJ2-5|TRBD1
CASSVDRDETQYF
TGTGCCAGCAGTGTTGACAGGGACGAGACCCAGTACTTC
>NA|TRBV18|TRBJ2-7|NA
CASSPPEQTYEQYF
TGTGCCAGCTCACCACCCGAACAGACATACGAGCAGTACTTC
>NA|TRBV5-4|TRBJ1-2|NA
CASSFGSNYGYTF
TGTGCCAGCAGCTTCGGCAGTAACTATGGCTACACCTTC
>NA|TRBV7-8|TRBJ2-5|NA
CASSLFAGLQETQYF
TGTGCCAGCAGCTTATTTGCCGGCTTACAAGAGACCCAGTACTTC
>once|TRBV28|TRBJ2-7|NA
CASSSSGLLSYF
TGTGCCAGCAGTTCATCGGGACTCCTTTCGTACTTC
>NA|TRBV7-2|TRBJ2-2|TRBD1
CASSPDRANTGELFF
TGTGCCAGCAGCCCCGACAGGGCGAACACCGGGGAGCTGTTTTTT
>NA|TRBV28|TRBJ2-1|TRBD2
CASSEPGLAGNEQFF
TGTGCCAGCAGTGAGCCGGGACTAGCGGGTAATGAGCAGTTCTTC
>NA|TRBV5-8|TRBJ1-2|NA
CASSSRWGDGYTF
TGTGCCAGCAGCTCTCGTTGGGGCGATGGCTACACCTTC
>NA|TRBV28|TRBJ2-7|TRBD2
CASIPGGTYEQYF
TGTGCCAGCATCCCGGGAGGCACCTACGAGCAGTACTTC
>NA|TRBV7-3|TRBJ2-1|NA
CASSLNGGVGRYNEQFF
TGTGCCAGCAGCTTAAATGGAGGTGTCGGGCGGTACAATGAGCAGTTCTTC
>NA|TRBV28|TRBJ2-7|TRBD2
CASSGGDGGNYEQYF
TGTGCCAGCAGTGGGGGGGATGGCGGGAACTACGAGCAGTACTTC
>NA|TRBV11-3|TRBJ2-5|TRBD1
CASSPGTARDQYF
TGTGCCAGCAGCCCTGGGACAGCCCGGGACCAGTACTTC
>NA|TRBV13|TRBJ2-3|NA
CASSLELEGTDTQYF
TGTGCCAGCAGCTTAGAACTGGAGGGCACAGATACGCAGTATTTT
>NA|TRBV7-9|TRBJ2-1|NA
CASSLEGGRGNEQFF
TGTGCCAGCAGCTTAGAGGGTGGGAGAGGCAATGAGCAGTTCTTC
>NA|TRBV19|TRBJ2-1|NA
CASKTGSYNEQFF
TGTGCCAGTAAGACAGGCTCCTACAATGAGCAGTTCTTC
>NA|TRBV4-1|TRBJ2-1|NA
CASSQVAPGHSNNEQFF
TGCGCCAGCAGCCAAGTCGCTCCGGGACACTCGAACAATGAGCAGTTCTTC
>NA|TRBV19|TRBJ2-2|TRBD2
CASNERLAGVWGGTGELFF
TGTGCCAGTAATGAACGACTAGCGGGAGTTTGGGGAGGCACCGGGGAGCTGTTTTTT
>once|TRBV4-1|TRBJ1-6|TRBD1
CASTQDRAVDSPLHF
TGCGCCAGCACCCAGGACAGGGCGGTCGACTCACCCCTCCACTTT
>NA|TRBV5-1|TRBJ1-6|NA
CASSGREGNSPLHF
TGCGCCAGCAGCGGACGGGAGGGAAATTCACCCCTCCACTTT
>NA|TRBV7-9|TRBJ2-1|NA
CASSLRALNEQFF
TGTGCCAGCAGCTTACGGGCATTAAATGAGCAGTTCTTC
>NA|TRBV19|TRBJ1-1|NA
CASSKDRNTEAFF
TGTGCCAGTAGCAAGGACAGAAACACTGAAGCTTTCTTT
>NA|TRBV19|TRBJ2-1|NA
CASSYPPGASSYNEQFF
TGTGCCAGTAGCTATCCCCCGGGAGCGAGCTCCTACAATGAGCAGTTCTTC
>NA|TRBV10-1|TRBJ2-3|NA
CASSNGQRTDTQYF
TGCGCCAGCAGTAACGGACAGCGCACAGATACGCAGTATTTT
>NA|TRBV30|TRBJ2-2|TRBD2
CACKLAGAGELFF
TGTGCCTGCAAACTAGCGGGAGCCGGGGAGCTGTTTTTT
>NA|TRBV28|TRBJ2-2|NA
CASSLHSRENTGELFF
TGTGCCAGCAGTTTACACTCCCGGGAGAACACCGGGGAGCTGTTTTTT
>NA|TRBV2|TRBJ2-2|NA
CASKGASGNTGELFF
TGTGCCAGCAAGGGGGCTAGCGGCAACACCGGGGAGCTGTTTTTT
>NA|TRBV9|TRBJ2-3|NA
CASSVASTGIQDTQYF
TGTGCCAGCAGCGTGGCCTCCACAGGGATTCAGGATACGCAGTATTTT
>NA|TRBV28|TRBJ2-1|NA
CASSLSSAGLGEQFF
TGTGCCAGCAGTTTAAGTTCGGCGGGATTGGGTGAGCAGTTCTTC